This passage covers 12 T cell receptor beta chains from one sample sequenced in a study of blood T cell repertoires in COVID-19. Clones were sequenced by immunoSEQ multiplex PCR, and TCRdb holds only the in-frame ones, with some missing. This sample yields 150,000 to 180,000 clones, of which 70% to 90% are seen a single time; roughly 8.3% belongs to the top ten. Sequencing was carried out using peripheral blood. The receptors were gathered from a woman in her sixties or seventies with COVID-19, enrolled during active disease.

V is TRBV5-4 and J is TRBJ2-1; D unresolved. CDR1 and CDR2 (germline): SGHNT, YYREEE (reference sequence). Trimming cost V 8 bases and J 2 bases, with 11 bases left between them. This CDR3 comprises 13 residues. CDR3 DNA: TGTGCCAGTAACAAACGAACCTACAATGAGCAGTTCTTC. It codes for CASNKRTYNEQFF. The full variable domain, completed using reference TRBV5-4 and TRBJ2-1, is ETGVTQSPTHLIKTRGQQVTLRCSSQSGHNTVSWYQQALGQGPQFIFQYYREEENGRGNFPPRFSGLQFPNYSSELNVNALELDDSALYLCASNKRTYNEQFFGPGTRLTVL.

The chain uses TRBV7-8 and TRBJ2-1; TRBD2 aligns across 8 bases. Germline V gene data show CDR1 as SGHVS and CDR2 as FQNEAQ. Losses at the gene ends were 0 bases for V and 0 bases for J; bases not matched to a gene: 10. The CDR3 sequence is 19 residues long. The CDR3 nucleotides are TGTGCCAGCAGCTTAGCGGAGAGTAGCGGGGCGAGCTCCTACAATGAGCAGTTCTTC. Its translation is CASSLAESSGASSYNEQFF.

The V and J genes are TRBV7-9 and TRBJ2-2; 8 positions match TRBD2. Germline-derived CDR1 and CDR2 are SEHNR and FQNEAQ (reference sequence). The CDR3 is 16 amino acids. V trimming: 3 bases; J trimming: 8 bases; junction bases outside the gene matches: 11. CDR3 protein: CASSFYREGPPGELFF. The CDR3 DNA reads as TGTGCCAGCAGCTTCTATCGGGAGGGCCCTCCGGGGGAGCTGTTTTTT.

This sequence joins TRBV4-1 and TRBJ1-3; TRBD1 matches 10 bases. V shed 3 bases, J shed 4 bases, and the junction held 0 bases outside the gene matches. This CDR3 has 14 residues. Germline V gene sequence: CDR1 MGHRA, CDR2 YSYEKL. The CDR3 loop reads CASSQGQGGNTIYF. For the CDR3, the DNA is TGCGCCAGCAGCCAGGGACAGGGGGGAAACACCATATATTTT.

This clone showed up just once. J is TRBJ2-2 and V is TRBV18; D is perhaps TRBD1 (5 bases). The V gene's germline CDR1 is KGHSH and CDR2 LQKENI. Deletions cut 3 bases from V and 1 base from J, with 9 bases between. CDR3 length: 15 residues. Written as DNA, the CDR3 is TGTGCCAGCTCACCTCAAGGGGAGAACACCGGGGAGCTGTTTTTT. Its translation is CASSPQGENTGELFF.

The rearrangement links TRBV5-8 to TRBJ2-1, with D perhaps TRBD1 (6 bases). Deletions cut 4 bases from V and 5 bases from J, with 10 bases between. Germline CDR1 and CDR2: SGHTS and YDEGEE. The CDR3 runs to 13 residues. CDR3 region: CASSLRTDNEQFF. CDR3 nucleotide sequence: TGTGCCAGCAGCCTAAGGACAGACAATGAGCAGTTCTTC.

This clone was found once. The chain employs TRBV3-1 (or the pseudogene TRBV3-2) and TRBJ2-1; 9 bases are shared with TRBD2. This CDR3 is built from 20 residues. V was pared by 3 bases and J by 0 bases, with 15 bases of the junction left unmatched. The germline V gene encodes CDR1 LGHDT and CDR2 YNNKEL (reference sequence). In DNA form, the CDR3 reads TGTGCCAGCAGCCACGGCCGGGGAAGCGGGGGGTCCAGCTCCTACAATGAGCAGTTCTTC. Amino acids: CASSHGRGSGGSSSYNEQFF.

The genes are TRBV18 and TRBJ1-2; TRBD1 agrees at 7 bases. V gave up 3 bases and J gave up 0 bases; unmatched junction bases: 7. CDR3 length equals 16 residues. Germline CDR1 KGHSH, CDR2 LQKENI. The CDR3 spells CASSPLAGQANYGYTF. In DNA, the CDR3 is TGTGCCAGCTCACCTCTGGCAGGACAGGCTAACTATGGCTACACCTTC.

The chain recombines TRBV4-1 with TRBJ2-2, with TRBD2 matching 7 bases. V shed 9 bases and J 7 bases; nucleotides not matched to a gene: 2. The CDR3 covers 11 residues. Germline CDR1 reads MGHRA; CDR2 reads YSYEKL. The CDR3 bases are TGCGCCAGTAGGGAGGGCGGGGAGCTGTTTTTT. It translates to CASREGGELFF.

The rearrangement uses TRBV30 and TRBJ1-5, with 7 bases that match TRBD1. The germline gives CDR1 GTSNPN, CDR2 SVGIG (reference sequence). This CDR3 spans 13 amino acids. Trimming removed 3 bases from V and 7 bases from J; junction bases left unmatched: 6. The DNA for the CDR3 is TGTGCCTGGAGCGGACAGGAGAAACAGCCCCAGCATTTT. Protein product: CAWSGQEKQPQHF.

This rearrangement joins TRBV27 to TRBJ2-3, with D perhaps matching TRBD2 (5 bases). Trimming shortened V by 5 bases and J by 6 bases, and 6 bases separated the two germline ends. This CDR3 has 11 residues. Germline V gene data show CDR1 as MNHEY and CDR2 as SMNVEV (reference sequence). For the CDR3, the DNA is TGTGCCAGCAGTCGAGGGGATACGCAGTATTTT. Encoded protein: CASSRGDTQYF.

Regarding this clone: This CDR3 is also generated by other DNA sequences in the sample. The rearrangement links TRBV7-9 to TRBJ1-5; a possible D gene is TRBD1 (6 bases). V was pared by 5 bases and J by 1 base, with 9 bases between. This CDR3 comprises 14 residues. The V gene's germline CDR1 is SEHNR and CDR2 FQNEAQ (reference sequence). CDR3 coding DNA: TGTGCCAGCAGCCCAACAGGGAGCAATCAGCCCCAGCATTTT. Translating gives CASSPTGSNQPQHF.